This TCR beta chain was captured by sequencing in a study of T cells in Graves' hyperthyroidism and ophthalmopathy. Across the study: The authors collected peripheral blood at initial diagnosis, before any treatment.

Amplified regions were TCR beta CDR3 sequences from RNA transcripts. Using the HTBI primer set, a first-round RT-PCR was run on the TCR CDR3. TCRdb recomputed calls from the multiplex PCR reads with MiXCR, one row per CDR3 protein. Of about 330,000 distinct CDR3 sequences in the sample, approximately 14% are singletons; the top ten hold roughly 35%. The CDR3 has 15 amino acids. Trimming shortened V by 3 bases and J by 1 base, and 12 bases separated the two germline ends. Germline lookup yields CDR1 SNHLY and CDR2 FYNNEI. Findings and caveats of the study: Ophthalmopathy was identified by the model a median around 6.9 months ahead of onset.

This clonotype was observed at least ten times. Its cognate antigen is unknown. The study based diagnoses on clinical symptoms, serum thyroxine and TRAb, thyroid ultrasound and orbital computed tomography. Extraction of PBMCs used 8.5 to 10 ml of fresh peripheral blood. Sequenced input: blood. The receptor comes from a woman aged 40 to 50 with Graves' ophthalmopathy. This chain connects TRBV2 to TRBJ2-5, with a possible D match to TRBD1 (5 bases). The CDR3 region has the DNA TGTGCCAGCAGTGAGGGCAGGGTCTCCCAAGAGACCCAGTACTTC. It codes for CASSEGRVSQETQYF.